These 32 T cell receptor beta chains came from one sample sequenced in a study of blood T cell repertoires in COVID-19. Repertoires were generated with immunoSEQ multiplex PCR, while TCRdb's copy carries only in-frame clones and drops some. This sample yields approximately 110,000 clones, of which approximately 84% are seen a single time; less than 9.5% belongs to the top ten. Source material: peripheral blood. The receptors originated from a middle-aged woman with acute or convalescent COVID-19.

This chain connects TRBV19 to TRBJ2-7; the match to TRBD2 covers 7 bases. With 2 bases clipped from V and 4 bases from J, the junction kept 8 bases outside the gene matches. Germline loops: CDR1 LNHDA, CDR2 SQIVND (reference sequence). CDR3 length: 15 residues. Here the CDR3 reads CASSIFGTTFYEQYF. The CDR3 DNA is TGTGCCAGTAGTATATTCGGGACTACCTTTTACGAGCAGTACTTC.

This chain uses TRBV4-1 with TRBJ2-3; 7 positions agree with TRBD2. The CDR3 covers 14 residues. CDR1 is MGHRA, CDR2 YSYEKL, per germline. V lost 4 bases and J lost 1; bases outside the gene matches: 2. CDR3 protein: CASSLAGRTDTQYF. In nucleotides, the CDR3 is TGCGCCAGCAGCCTAGCGGGCCGCACAGATACGCAGTATTTT.

This chain joins TRBV12-5 and TRBJ2-4; D unresolved. The length of the CDR3 is 16 residues. The V and J ends lost 0 bases and 0 bases respectively, with 9 bases between them. The germline V gene has CDR1 LGHNT and CDR2 FRNRAP. In DNA, the CDR3 is TGTGCTAGTGGTTTGGTACTGTCGTTAGCCAAAAACATTCAGTACTTC. Protein product: CASGLVLSLAKNIQYF.

This chain connects TRBV18 to TRBJ2-7; weak D call: TRBD2 (5 bases). V was trimmed by 3 bases and J by 6 bases, leaving 15 bases between them. Germline-derived CDR1 and CDR2 are KGHSH and LQKENI. CDR3 length: 14 amino acids. CDR3 nucleotides: TGTGCCAGCTCACCTTATCATCGGGAATCCGAGCAGTACTTC. It specifies CASSPYHRESEQYF.

The V gene is TRBV7-2, the J gene TRBJ1-5, with 7 positions matching TRBD1. The CDR3 runs to 14 residues. After removal of 3 bases from V and 7 bases from J, the junction contained 6 bases not matched to a gene. Germline-derived CDR1 and CDR2 are SGHTA and FQGNSA. Here the CDR3 DNA reads TGTGCCAGCAGCTTGACAGGGCTTCGACAGCCCCAGCATTTT. Its protein product is CASSLTGLRQPQHF.

The chain is built from TRBV25-1 and TRBJ1-3; D not resolved. Germline CDR1 MGHDK, CDR2 SYGVNS. V was cut by 10 bases and J by 0 bases, with 4 bases left in between. This CDR3 has 11 residues. This CDR3 is CATHSGNTIYF. CDR3 bases: TGTGCCACCCACTCTGGAAACACCATATATTTT.

The chain joins TRBV3-1 (or the pseudogene TRBV3-2) to TRBJ2-3; 10 bases line up with TRBD2. Germline V lookup: CDR1 LGHDT, CDR2 YNNKEL (reference sequence). CDR3 length: 15 amino acids. With 4 bases clipped from V and 6 bases from J, the junction kept 7 bases outside the gene matches. The DNA for the CDR3 is TGTGCCAGCAGCCCAGGACCGGGACTAGCGGATACGCAGTATTTT. Translation gives CASSPGPGLADTQYF.

The chain links TRBV11-2 to TRBJ2-5; D is uncertain. Germline values: CDR1 SGHAT, CDR2 FQNNGV. V dropped 4 bases and J dropped 5 bases, with 8 bases sitting between them. The CDR3 loop spans 12 amino acids. The CDR3 DNA reads as TGTGCCAGCAGCTCAGACGGGGAGACCCAGTACTTC. It encodes CASSSDGETQYF.

This chain joins TRBV5-4 and TRBJ1-2, with D hard to call. Trimming left V 4 bases short and J 4 bases short, with 11 bases between. This CDR3 comprises 13 residues. The germline CDR1 and CDR2 sequences are SGHNT and YYREEE (reference sequence). Written as DNA, the CDR3 is TGTGCCAGCAGCAAACCCGACACCTATGGCTACACCTTC. Its protein is CASSKPDTYGYTF.

This chain connects TRBV6-2 or TRBV6-3 to TRBJ1-5, with 10 bases that match TRBD1. J gave up 4 bases and V 5 bases, and 5 bases lay outside the gene matches. Per germline, CDR1 MNHEY and CDR2 SVGEGT. This CDR3 is built from 15 residues. This chain's CDR3 is CASSLPGQGNQPQHF. CDR3 in DNA: TGTGCCAGCAGTCTGCCGGGACAGGGGAATCAGCCCCAGCATTTT.

This clone was seen just once. The V and J genes are TRBV6-6 and TRBJ1-1; D is possibly TRBD1 (5 bases). The CDR3 sequence is 12 residues long. In germline, CDR1 is MNHNY, CDR2 SVGAGI (reference sequence). The ends were cut back, 6 bases at V and 7 bases at J, with 12 bases in the middle. This CDR3 is CASSRLTDEAFF. The CDR3 DNA sequence: TGTGCCAGCAGCAGATTGACAGATGAAGCTTTCTTT.

The chain has TRBV5-4 and TRBJ1-2; 10 bases fit TRBD1. The CDR3 consists of 17 residues. Trimming at V came to 3 bases and at J to 7 bases, leaving 15 bases not matched to a gene. CDR1 and CDR2 from the germline V gene are SGHNT and YYREEE (reference sequence). The CDR3 loop reads CASSSKTGGAENGGYTF. The DNA of the CDR3 is TGTGCCAGCAGCTCCAAGACAGGGGGCGCCGAGAACGGTGGCTACACCTTC.

The chain couples TRBV10-3 to TRBJ2-5; 11 nucleotides align to TRBD2. J was trimmed by 1 base and V by 3 bases; bases with no gene match: 4. The germline V gene encodes CDR1 ENHRY and CDR2 SYGVKD. CDR3 length equals 16 residues. DNA for the CDR3: TGTGCCATCAGTGACCGGGGACTAGCGGCCCAAGAGACCCAGTACTTC. Translation: CAISDRGLAAQETQYF.

Only one count was recorded for this clone. The chain links TRBV4-1 to TRBJ2-3, with 15 bases matching TRBD2. V trimming: 4 bases; J trimming: 5 bases; junction bases outside the gene matches: 4. This CDR3 contains 16 residues. Germline lookup yields CDR1 MGHRA and CDR2 YSYEKL. The CDR3 sequence is CASSRGLAGGLDTQYF. The CDR3 DNA reads TGCGCCAGCAGCCGAGGACTAGCGGGGGGGCTAGATACGCAGTATTTT.

The V and J genes are TRBV5-4 and TRBJ1-2, with a weak D call TRBD1 (6 bases). Trimming took off 0 bases at V and 8 bases at J, with 20 bases between the two ends. From germline, CDR1 is SGHNT and CDR2 YYREEE (reference sequence). This CDR3 spans 16 amino acids. The chain's CDR3 is CASSLGGRQDLWGYTF. For the CDR3, the DNA is TGTGCCAGCAGCTTGGGGGGGCGGCAGGACCTCTGGGGCTACACCTTC.

The genes are TRBV9 and TRBJ2-1; no firm D call. CDR3 size: 12 residues. Looked up from germline, CDR1 is SGDLS and CDR2 is YYNGEE. The V gene lost 4 bases and the J gene lost 6 bases, with 8 bases spanning the gap. The CDR3 DNA reads TGTGCCAGCAGCCGTTTTCCCAATGAGCAGTTCTTC. Its translation is CASSRFPNEQFF.

V is TRBV9 and J is TRBJ2-3, with 12 bases that match TRBD2. The trim removed 5 bases at V and 4 bases at J, leaving 5 bases unmatched. There are 15 residues in the CDR3. Germline-derived CDR1 and CDR2 are SGDLS and YYNGEE. The CDR3 DNA reads TGTGCCAGCAGGCCCGGGACTAGCGGGCCAGATACGCAGTATTTT. Amino acids: CASRPGTSGPDTQYF.

The gene calls are TRBV5-1 and TRBJ2-7, with D tentatively TRBD1 (5 bases). Germline CDR1 reads SGHRS; CDR2 reads YFSETQ. CDR3 length equals 11 residues. V lost 4 bases, J lost 11 bases, and 13 bases lay in between. The CDR3 spells CASSAGLEEYF. Here the CDR3 DNA reads TGCGCCAGCAGCGCAGGGTTAGAGGAGTACTTC.

The genes are TRBV7-3 and TRBJ2-7; 8 nucleotides line up with TRBD1. Germline loops: CDR1 SGHTA, CDR2 FQGTGA. CDR3 size: 15 residues. V was pared by 2 bases and J by 3 bases, with 6 bases of the junction left unmatched. The CDR3 loop reads CASSLFSGGHYEQYF. CDR3 coding DNA: TGTGCCAGCAGCTTATTTTCAGGGGGCCACTACGAGCAGTACTTC.

The J gene is TRBJ1-1, the V gene TRBV5-1; no definite D call. The V end was cut by 4 bases, the J end by 1 base, with 11 bases between. Germline loops: CDR1 SGHRS, CDR2 YFSETQ. The CDR3 sequence is 14 residues long. The CDR3 nucleotides read TGCGCCAGCAGCCGTGGCCCAGGGAACACTGAAGCTTTCTTT. It specifies CASSRGPGNTEAFF.

The rearrangement links TRBV5-4 to TRBJ1-6; 8 bases match TRBD1. Germline values: CDR1 SGHNT, CDR2 YYREEE (reference sequence). This CDR3 is 15 amino acids long. The ends lost 4 bases at V and 7 bases at J; junction bases unmatched: 7. The CDR3 DNA sequence: TGTGCCAGCAGCAGCCAGGGGGCCCTCAATTCACCCCTCCACTTT. Protein sequence: CASSSQGALNSPLHF.

The chain carries TRBV2 and TRBJ1-1, with TRBD1 identical over 7 bases. The CDR3 runs to 15 residues. Germline assignment: CDR1 SNHLY and CDR2 FYNNEI. Losses at the gene ends were 7 bases for V and 1 base for J; bases not matched to a gene: 9. CDR3 nucleotide sequence: TGTGCCAGCAAATCCTTCCAGGGGGGGAACACTGAAGCTTTCTTT. Its protein product is CASKSFQGGNTEAFF.

V is TRBV4-1 and J is TRBJ2-3; D is perhaps TRBD2 (6 bases). Germline CDR1 and CDR2: MGHRA and YSYEKL. V dropped 2 bases and J dropped 3 bases, with 9 bases sitting between them. This CDR3 spans 14 amino acids. CDR3 region: CASSQPGGTDTQYF. DNA of the CDR3: TGCGCCAGCAGCCAACCCGGAGGGACAGATACGCAGTATTTT.

This sequence joins TRBV6-5 and TRBJ2-2; TRBD1 is a possible D gene (5 bases). This CDR3 is built from 14 residues. Germline lookup yields CDR1 MNHEY and CDR2 SVGAGI. V lost 6 bases, J lost 1 base, and 9 bases lay in between. Here the CDR3 DNA reads TGTGCCAGCAGGTCTAGGGGGAACACCGGGGAGCTGTTTTTT. It is translated as CASRSRGNTGELFF.

The chain carries TRBV7-3 and TRBJ2-3; a weak D match, TRBD2 (5 bases). The CDR3 covers 14 residues. From germline, CDR1 is SGHTA and CDR2 FQGTGA. Between the trimmed V and J ends, which lost 5 bases and 4 bases, there was a span of 13 bases. The CDR3: CASSPSPGADTQYF. The CDR3, as DNA: TGTGCCAGCAGCCCCAGCCCCGGGGCAGATACGCAGTATTTT.

The chain has TRBV6-6 and TRBJ1-2; tentative D call: TRBD1 (5 bases). The CDR3 has 13 amino acids. The ends were cut back, 7 bases at V and 7 bases at J, with 16 bases in the middle. Germline CDR1 MNHNY, CDR2 SVGAGI (reference sequence). CDR3 nucleotide sequence: TGTGCCAGCACCCTGGACACTACGAGTGGCTACACCTTC. It translates to CASTLDTTSGYTF.

The V and J genes are TRBV27 and TRBJ1-5; no clear D gene. This CDR3 spans 13 amino acids. V dropped 1 base and J dropped 7 bases, with 8 bases sitting between them. Germline loops: CDR1 MNHEY, CDR2 SMNVEV (reference sequence). DNA of the CDR3: TGTGCCAGCAGTTTATTAAGTCGGCAGCCCCAGCATTTT. Its translation: CASSLLSRQPQHF.

The chain has TRBV5-3 and TRBJ1-1; D is undetermined. TRBV5-3 is classed as an ORF, of uncertain function. V was shortened by 5 bases and J by 0 bases, with 5 bases between the two germline ends. The CDR3 covers 12 residues. The CDR3 coding sequence is TGTGCCAGAAGGGAGTTGAACACTGAAGCTTTCTTT. This translates into CARRELNTEAFF.

This rearrangement joins TRBV18 to TRBJ2-7; 7 positions match TRBD1. The CDR3 has 15 amino acids. The V gene end was trimmed by 6 bases and the J gene end by 7 bases; junction bases not matched to a gene: 15. From germline, CDR1 is KGHSH and CDR2 LQKENI. In nucleotides, the CDR3 is TGTGCCAGCTCTCAACGACAGGGCGGTCAGCGGGAGCAGTACTTC. The encoded protein is CASSQRQGGQREQYF.

CDR3 in amino acids: CASSVTGGADYTF. DNA of the CDR3: TGTGCCAGCAGCGTGACAGGGGGCGCCGACTACACCTTC. This chain joins TRBV2 and TRBJ1-2; 10 positions match TRBD1. The CDR3 loop spans 13 amino acids. The ends lost 6 bases at V and 10 bases at J; junction bases unmatched: 8. Looked up from germline, CDR1 is SNHLY and CDR2 is FYNNEI. The full variable domain, completed using reference TRBV2 and TRBJ1-2, is EPEVTQTPSHQVTQMGQEVILRCVPISNHLYFYWYRQILGQKVEFLVSFYNNEISEKSEIFDDQFSVERPDGSNFTLKIRSTKLEDSAMYFCASSVTGGADYTFGSGTRLTVV.

The chain joins TRBV12-3 or TRBV12-4 to TRBJ1-5, with 8 bases that match TRBD1. J was trimmed by 10 bases and V by 3 bases; bases with no gene match: 5. This CDR3 has 13 residues. CDR3 in amino acids: CASSLGQELPQHF. CDR3 nucleotide sequence: TGTGCCAGCAGTTTGGGACAGGAACTTCCCCAGCATTTT.

The V gene is TRBV5-5, the J gene TRBJ2-7, with unresolved D. The CDR3 extends over 14 amino acids. V dropped 1 base and J dropped 2 bases, with 10 bases sitting between them. Germline V lookup: CDR1 SGHKS, CDR2 YYEKEE (reference sequence). CDR3 sequence reads: CASSLLANTYEQYF. CDR3 sequence (DNA): TGTGCCAGCAGCTTGTTGGCAAACACCTACGAGCAGTACTTC.